This record looks at one TCR beta chain sequence and its context. The antigen is unknown. This sample stems from a study of cytomegalovirus exposure and HLA in healthy donors. Study-wide points: Clonal expansion, a later analysis showed, was greater in HLA-associated TCR beta chains than in equally common others. Later analysis identified a missense DCLRE1C variant that was linked to TCR beta V- and J-gene trimming.

Both 60 Vbeta primers and 13 Jbeta primers went into the PCR. Per the study methods: In a later analysis, 60 million to 90 million unique TCR beta chains included roughly 11 million shared by two or more donors. Sequencing used immunoSEQ multiplex PCR; TCRdb keeps in-frame clones, though not all of them. V, J and clone size are those of that table, while D and trimming were read from the DNA. The sample contains approximately 160,000 clones, around 68% of which appear only once. Germline V lookup: CDR1 ENHRY, CDR2 SYGVKD. Deletions cut 6 bases from V and 2 bases from J, with 8 bases between. This CDR3 is built from 12 residues.

The source of this sequence is a woman aged 40 to 50 in good health and CMV-seropositive. The gene calls are TRBV10-3 and TRBJ2-7; D gene ambiguous. The sample consisted of PBMCs. CDR3 bases: TGTGCCATCAGCCTCAGTGCCTACGAGCAGTACTTC. Protein product: CAISLSAYEQYF.